This T cell receptor beta chain was sequenced in a study of shared clonotypes between healthy human individuals. This clone was recorded once. The assay used deep level. The material for each subset, its genomic DNA, was split evenly across several immunoSEQ plates. Generated by immunoSEQ multiplex PCR, the TCRdb table keeps only in-frame clones and is missing some. The table includes about 2,200,000 clones, about 92% detected once. The naive CD8 population came from CD45RO-negative cells selected for CCR7, without terminally differentiated effector memory CD45RA+ cells. Germline V gives CDR1 LNHNV, CDR2 YYDKDF (reference sequence). V was shortened by 0 bases and J by 1 base, with 22 bases between the two germline ends. The CDR3 is made up of 20 amino acids.

The chain uses TRBV15 and TRBJ1-5; weak D call: TRBD1 (5 bases). Sequencing was performed on naive CD8+ T cells from PBMCs. This TCR was sampled from a man aged 18-30 years in good health. Some clones in this sample may be carry-over from other donors' samples. CDR3 region: CATSRDFSGTQGGSNQPQHF. The DNA of the CDR3 is TGTGCCACCAGCAGAGACTTCTCCGGGACTCAGGGAGGAAGCAATCAGCCCCAGCATTTT.